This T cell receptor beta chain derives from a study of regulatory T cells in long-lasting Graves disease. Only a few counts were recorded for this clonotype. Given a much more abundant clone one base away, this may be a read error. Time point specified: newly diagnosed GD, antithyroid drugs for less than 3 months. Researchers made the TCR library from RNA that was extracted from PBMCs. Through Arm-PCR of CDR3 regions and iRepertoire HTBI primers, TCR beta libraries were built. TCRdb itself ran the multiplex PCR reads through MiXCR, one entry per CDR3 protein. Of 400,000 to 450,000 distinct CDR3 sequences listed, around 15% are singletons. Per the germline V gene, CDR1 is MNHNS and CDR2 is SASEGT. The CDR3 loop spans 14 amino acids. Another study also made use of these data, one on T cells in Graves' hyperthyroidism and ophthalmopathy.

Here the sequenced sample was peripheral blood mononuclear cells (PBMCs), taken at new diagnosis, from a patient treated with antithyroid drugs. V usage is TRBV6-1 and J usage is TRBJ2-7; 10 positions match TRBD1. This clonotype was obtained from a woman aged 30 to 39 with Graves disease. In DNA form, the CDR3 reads TGTGCCAGCAGCCCCGGGACAGGGGTCCACGAGCGGTACTTC. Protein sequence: CASSPGTGVHERYF.